The rows below give T cell receptor beta chains drawn from one sample of a study of CD8 T cells in Susac syndrome. TCRdb processed the immunoSEQ multiplex PCR reads anew with MiXCR; each CDR3 protein has one entry. The sample shows 200,000 to 250,000 distinct CDR3 sequences, just under 95% of them seen only once. Sequencing was done on a sample of CD4+ T cells from PBMCs. The receptor set was obtained from a human donor with multiple sclerosis. Each CDR3 is given with its conserved first and last residue. A D gene is named only where the DNA matches it firmly. Some rows have no size entry. The others give once, few or many, or a class for an expanded clone.

TRBV30	TRBJ1-2	-	-	CAWRDRGADGYTF	TGTGCCTGGAGAGATCGAGGGGCGGATGGCTACACCTTC
TRBV20-1	TRBJ2-1	-	TRBD2	CSARAPWAGDYNEQFF	TGCAGTGCTAGAGCCCCCTGGGCGGGGGACTACAATGAGCAGTTCTTC
TRBV5-1	TRBJ1-1	-	-	CASSYGVRAEAFF	TGCGCCAGCAGCTACGGGGTAAGGGCTGAAGCTTTCTTT
TRBV6-4	TRBJ2-7	-	TRBD1	CASRGIDRGYEQYF	TGTGCCAGCAGGGGGATAGACAGGGGCTACGAGCAGTACTTC
TRBV3-1	TRBJ2-3	-	TRBD1	CASSYRTGGTDTQYF	TGTGCCAGCAGCTATCGGACAGGGGGGACAGATACGCAGTATTTT
TRBV30	TRBJ2-6	few	-	CAWSVHRTSGANVLTF	TGTGCCTGGAGTGTACATAGAACCTCTGGGGCCAACGTCCTGACTTTC
TRBV24-1	TRBJ1-2	-	-	CATSDRGRSYGYTF	TGTGCCACCAGTGATCGGGGACGGAGCTATGGCTACACCTTC
TRBV3-1	TRBJ2-5	-	-	CASSWTGAQETQYF	TGTGCCAGCAGCTGGACGGGGGCCCAAGAGACCCAGTACTTC
TRBV20-1	TRBJ2-2	-	-	CSASGSANTGELFF	TGCAGTGCCTCCGGGAGTGCGAACACCGGGGAGCTGTTTTTT
TRBV30	TRBJ1-2	-	-	CAWTPANYGYTF	TGTGCCTGGACACCTGCTAACTATGGCTACACCTTC
TRBV29-1	TRBJ2-1	-	-	CSVDSPNEQFF	TGCAGCGTTGACAGTCCTAATGAGCAGTTCTTC
TRBV27	TRBJ1-2	-	TRBD1	CASSPVFTGTGSYGYTF	TGTGCCAGCAGCCCCGTTTTCACCGGGACAGGGAGCTATGGCTACACCTTC
TRBV20-1	TRBJ2-1	-	-	CSAASPRGNEQFF	TGCAGTGCCGCAAGCCCCCGGGGCAATGAGCAGTTCTTC
TRBV20-1	TRBJ2-1	-	TRBD2	CSASPTSGGSSEQFF	TGCAGTGCTAGTCCTACTAGCGGGGGGTCATCTGAGCAGTTCTTC
TRBV3-1	TRBJ1-1	-	-	CASSQEFAGLETFF	TGTGCCAGCAGCCAAGAGTTTGCGGGACTCGAGACTTTCTTT
TRBV19	TRBJ1-5	-	-	CASSQTAGQPQHF	TGTGCCAGTAGCCAAACGGCTGGTCAGCCCCAGCATTTT
TRBV12-3/TRBV12-4	TRBJ1-2	-	-	CASSFGGTPSRGYTF	TGTGCCAGCAGTTTCGGGGGGACACCCTCGAGGGGCTACACCTTC
TRBV3-1	TRBJ2-2	-	-	CASSRTVTGELFF	TGTGCCAGCAGCCGTACAGTGACCGGGGAGCTGTTTTTT
TRBV20-1	TRBJ2-1	-	-	CSARRGPYNEQFF	TGCAGTGCTAGGCGGGGGCCCTACAATGAGCAGTTCTTC
TRBV15	TRBJ2-4	once	-	CATSRAREAKNIQYF	TGTGCCACCAGCAGAGCCAGGGAAGCCAAAAACATTCAGTACTTC
TRBV11-2	TRBJ1-1	-	TRBD1	CASSASGTGGPEAFF	TGTGCCAGCAGCGCCTCCGGGACAGGGGGTCCTGAAGCTTTCTTT
TRBV25-1	TRBJ2-3	-	-	CASRIPETDTQYF	TGTGCCAGCAGAATCCCCGAGACAGATACGCAGTATTTT
TRBV2	TRBJ1-1	-	-	CASSVRSEAFF	TGTGCCAGCAGTGTGAGAAGTGAAGCTTTCTTT
TRBV9	TRBJ2-5	-	TRBD2	CASSVGISGETQYF	TGTGCCAGCAGCGTAGGGATTAGCGGGGAGACCCAGTACTTC
TRBV2	TRBJ2-1	-	-	CASRFTDFNEQFF	TGTGCCAGCAGATTTACAGATTTCAATGAGCAGTTCTTC
TRBV20-1	TRBJ2-3	few	-	CSARDRGRADTQYF	TGCAGTGCTAGAGATCGGGGGCGCGCAGATACGCAGTATTTT